The following is a T cell receptor (beta chain) sequence with its context. TCRdb re-called the 5' RACE reads with MiXCR, one entry per CDR3 protein. Among 350,000 to 400,000 distinct CDR3 sequences listed, more than 20% were seen once. CDR1 and CDR2 (germline): SGHNT, YENEEA. Trimming shortened V by 3 bases and J by 5 bases, and 13 bases separated the two germline ends. CDR3 length: 14 amino acids. This entry is derived from a study of T-cell memory formation after mild COVID-19. The chain has TRBV11-3 and TRBJ2-5; D is possibly TRBD1 (6 bases). The sequence came from an adult woman who had mild COVID-19 (a few samples of this study predate the infection). Cell type and time point are not known. The sample taken for sequencing was PBMCs or a T cell subset sorted from them (not recorded which). CDR3 nucleotide sequence: TGTGCCAGCAGCTTGGAAAACAGGGTGGAGACCCAGTACTTC. This encodes CASSLENRVETQYF.